The entry that follows covers one TCR beta chain sequence. The antigen remains undetermined. The data derive from a study of shared clonotypes between healthy human individuals. Study-wide findings and caveats: Between a few donors, naive CD4 clonotypes were shared at a level of around 4.8%. The four-donor shared clonotypes exceeded non-shared clonotypes in generation probability, with non-shared ones scoring lower.

The repertoire was sequenced with immunoSEQ multiplex PCR; TCRdb's copy has only in-frame clones and lacks some. The sample lists approximately 2.5 million clones; more than 80% were seen once. This CDR3 is 16 amino acids long. Per the germline V gene, CDR1 is SGHAT and CDR2 is FQNNGV. V was clipped by 5 bases and J by 5 bases, with 18 bases between them. This clonotype was sampled from a man aged 18-30 years in good health. The genes are TRBV11-2 and TRBJ1-4, with D maybe TRBD1 (5 bases). Specimen: naive CD4+ T cells sorted from blood. The subset was: CD45RA+ positively selected. The CDR3 DNA sequence: TGTGCCAGCAGCGCGAGCCCCCCGGGGGGGAATGAAAAACTGTTTTTT. Amino acids: CASSASPPGGNEKLFF.